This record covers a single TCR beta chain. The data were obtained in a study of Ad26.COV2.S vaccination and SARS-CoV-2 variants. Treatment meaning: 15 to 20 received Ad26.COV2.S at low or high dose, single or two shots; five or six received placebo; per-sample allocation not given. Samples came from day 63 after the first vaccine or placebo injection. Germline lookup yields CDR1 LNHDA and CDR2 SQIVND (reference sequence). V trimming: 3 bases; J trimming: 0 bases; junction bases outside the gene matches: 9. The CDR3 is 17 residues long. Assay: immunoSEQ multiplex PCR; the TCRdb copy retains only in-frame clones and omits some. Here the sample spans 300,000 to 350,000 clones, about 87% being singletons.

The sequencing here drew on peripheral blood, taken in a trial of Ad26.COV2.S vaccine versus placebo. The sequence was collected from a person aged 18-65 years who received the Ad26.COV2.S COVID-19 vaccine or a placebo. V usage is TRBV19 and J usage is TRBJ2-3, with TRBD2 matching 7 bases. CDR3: CASSILRRGWSTDTQYF. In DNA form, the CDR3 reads TGTGCCAGTAGTATCCTCAGGCGGGGGTGGAGCACAGATACGCAGTATTTT.